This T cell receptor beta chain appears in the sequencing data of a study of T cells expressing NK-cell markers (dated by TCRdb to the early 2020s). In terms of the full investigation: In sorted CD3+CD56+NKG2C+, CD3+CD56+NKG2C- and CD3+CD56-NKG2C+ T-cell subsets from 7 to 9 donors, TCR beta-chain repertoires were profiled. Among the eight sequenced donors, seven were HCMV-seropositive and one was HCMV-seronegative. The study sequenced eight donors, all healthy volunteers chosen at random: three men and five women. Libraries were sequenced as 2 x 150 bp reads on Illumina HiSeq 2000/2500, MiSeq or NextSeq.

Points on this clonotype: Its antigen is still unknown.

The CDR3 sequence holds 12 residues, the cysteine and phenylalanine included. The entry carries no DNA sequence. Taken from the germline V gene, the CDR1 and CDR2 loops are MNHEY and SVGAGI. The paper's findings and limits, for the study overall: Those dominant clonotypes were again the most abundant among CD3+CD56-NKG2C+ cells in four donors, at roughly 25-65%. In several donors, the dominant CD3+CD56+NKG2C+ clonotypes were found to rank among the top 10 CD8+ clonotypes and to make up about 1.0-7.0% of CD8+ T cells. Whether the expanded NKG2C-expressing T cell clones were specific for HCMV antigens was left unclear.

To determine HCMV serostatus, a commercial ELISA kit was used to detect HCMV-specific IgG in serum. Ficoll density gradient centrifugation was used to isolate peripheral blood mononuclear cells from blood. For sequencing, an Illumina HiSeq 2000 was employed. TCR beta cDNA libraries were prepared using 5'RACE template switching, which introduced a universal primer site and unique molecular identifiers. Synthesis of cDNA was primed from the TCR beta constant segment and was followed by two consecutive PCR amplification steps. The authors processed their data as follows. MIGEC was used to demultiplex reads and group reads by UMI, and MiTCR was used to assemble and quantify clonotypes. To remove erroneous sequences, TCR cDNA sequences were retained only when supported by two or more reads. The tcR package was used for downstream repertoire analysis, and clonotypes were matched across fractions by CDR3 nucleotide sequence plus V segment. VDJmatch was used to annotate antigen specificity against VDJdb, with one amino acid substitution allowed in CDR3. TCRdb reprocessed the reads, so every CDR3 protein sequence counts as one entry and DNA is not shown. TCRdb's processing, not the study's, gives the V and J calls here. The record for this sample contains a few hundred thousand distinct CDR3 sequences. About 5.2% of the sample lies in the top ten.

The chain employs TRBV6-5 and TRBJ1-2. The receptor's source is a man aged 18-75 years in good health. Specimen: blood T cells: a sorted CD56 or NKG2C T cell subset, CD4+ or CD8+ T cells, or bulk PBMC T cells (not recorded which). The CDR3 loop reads CASRGYNYGYTF.